Below, 7 T cell receptor beta chains from the same sample are listed, as sequenced in a study of T-cell memory formation after mild COVID-19. Using its own MiXCR run on the 5' RACE reads, TCRdb lists one record per CDR3 protein. Of about 390,000 distinct CDR3 sequences listed, roughly 20% are singletons. Sequenced input: PBMCs or a T cell subset sorted from them (not recorded which). These receptors came from an adult woman who had mild COVID-19 (a few samples of this study predate the infection). Cell type and time point are not known.

The genes are TRBV14 and TRBJ1-1; 7 bases agree with TRBD1. After removal of 4 bases from V and 3 bases from J, the junction contained 20 bases not matched to a gene. The germline gives CDR1 SGHDN, CDR2 FVKESK. CDR3 length: 19 residues. The CDR3 DNA sequence: TGTGCCAGCAGCCTTGCGTCATGGAGACAGGGAGCGAGGGACACTGAAGCTTTCTTT. It translates to CASSLASWRQGARDTEAFF.

The V gene is TRBV4-2, the J gene TRBJ2-2; D is perhaps TRBD1 (5 bases). From germline, CDR1 is LGHNA and CDR2 YNFKEQ. Trimming shortened V by 8 bases and J by 0 bases, and 13 bases separated the two germline ends. The CDR3 extends over 15 amino acids. This chain's CDR3 is CASFTGDTNTGELFF. The CDR3 DNA reads TGTGCCAGCTTCACAGGCGATACGAACACCGGGGAGCTGTTTTTT.

The chain joins TRBV4-3 to TRBJ1-6; D is ambiguous. CDR1 LGHNA and CDR2 YSLEER come from the germline V gene. This CDR3 contains 13 residues. Trimming took 1 base from V and 13 from J, leaving 11 bases between them. This CDR3 is CASSQALQEPLHF. The CDR3 DNA reads TGCGCCAGCAGCCAAGCGCTCCAGGAGCCCCTCCACTTT.

The CDR3 nucleotides read TGTGCCAGCAGCTCGGGGCGACAGGGAAGTCGTGAGCAGTTCTTC. This gives the protein CASSSGRQGSREQFF. This sequence joins TRBV7-2 and TRBJ2-1, with 7 bases that match TRBD1. The CDR3 sequence is 15 residues long. The germline CDR1 and CDR2 sequences are SGHTA and FQGNSA. The junction had 12 bases not matched to a gene; V was cut back by 4 bases and J by 9 bases. Full variable domain (remainder filled in from reference TRBV7-2 and TRBJ2-1): GAGVSQSPSNKVTEKGKDVELRCDPISGHTALYWYRQSLGQGLEFLIYFQGNSAPDKSGLPSDRFSAERTGGSVSTLTIQRTQQEDSAVYLCASSSGRQGSREQFFGPGTRLTVL.

This clonotype was seen a few times. This chain links TRBV7-8 with TRBJ2-1; 8 bases agree with TRBD2. The CDR3 extends over 15 amino acids. The V gene's germline CDR1 is SGHVS and CDR2 FQNEAQ. The ends lost 1 base at V and 8 bases at J; junction bases unmatched: 7. The CDR3 DNA is TGTGCCAGCAGCTTAGGGGTTAGCGGGAACCATGAGCAGTTCTTC. Translated, it gives CASSLGVSGNHEQFF.

The chain employs TRBV7-2 and TRBJ2-4; 7 positions match TRBD2. The CDR3 is made up of 14 amino acids. Looked up from germline, CDR1 is SGHTA and CDR2 is FQGNSA. V dropped 3 bases and J dropped 9; count of bases not matched to a gene: 8. CDR3 residues: CASSLGGKGGIQYF. CDR3 nucleotide sequence: TGTGCCAGCAGCTTGGGGGGGAAGGGCGGCATTCAGTACTTC.

This clonotype was detected only a few times. The chain carries TRBV6-2 or TRBV6-3 and TRBJ2-1, with 11 bases identical to TRBD2. This CDR3 is built from 13 residues. Looked up from germline, CDR1 is MNHEY and CDR2 is SVGEGT. The ends lost 6 bases at V and 13 bases at J; junction bases unmatched: 8. As DNA, the CDR3 is TGTGCCAGCAGCGTAGCGGGGGGGCCCTCCCAGTTCTTC. Translated, it gives CASSVAGGPSQFF.